Shown below are 30 T cell receptor beta chains from a single sample sequenced in a study of T cell responses to AZD1222 COVID-19 vaccine. Sequencing used immunoSEQ multiplex PCR; TCRdb keeps in-frame clones, though not all of them. The sample yields roughly 100,000 clones, 84% seen once. The sample here was peripheral blood, taken on day 0 of AZD1222 vaccination. The receptors derive from an adult in good health.

The chain links TRBV5-1 to TRBJ1-3; 8 nucleotides align to TRBD1. Trimming at V came to 5 bases and at J to 4 bases, leaving 14 bases not matched to a gene. Germline V gene data show CDR1 as SGHRS and CDR2 as YFSETQ. CDR3 length equals 17 residues. In DNA form, the CDR3 reads TGCGCCAGCAGTAGAGAATATCAGGGGGCAGCCGGAAACACCATATATTTT. Its translation: CASSREYQGAAGNTIYF.

This clone was counted between two and nine times. The CDR3 spells CASSSRITGGTGELFF. The CDR3, as DNA: TGTGCCAGCAGCTCACGTATAACAGGGGGCACCGGGGAGCTGTTTTTT. The rearrangement links TRBV7-2 to TRBJ2-2, with TRBD1 matching 8 bases. The CDR3 sequence is 16 residues long. Trimming took 4 bases from V and 4 from J; bases not matched to a gene: 8. Germline lookup yields CDR1 SGHTA and CDR2 FQGNSA.

The gene calls are TRBV6-2 or TRBV6-3 and TRBJ1-2, with TRBD1 matching 9 bases. CDR1 MNHEY and CDR2 SVGEGT come from the germline V gene. The CDR3 length is 13 residues. Trimming removed 4 bases from V and 10 bases from J; junction bases left unmatched: 7. The CDR3 is CASSLTGQGVYTF. In DNA form, the CDR3 reads TGTGCCAGCAGTTTAACGGGACAGGGAGTCTACACCTTC.

This chain links TRBV28 with TRBJ2-1; D unresolved. V was cut by 9 bases and J by 4 bases, with 16 bases left in between. The CDR3 totals 14 residues. Germline CDR1 MDHEN, CDR2 SYDVKM. CDR3 sequence reads: CASSRAQSYNEQFF. The CDR3, as DNA: TGTGCCAGTTCTCGGGCCCAATCTTACAATGAGCAGTTCTTC.

This clone was recorded only once. A junction end diverges from the germline sequence, so it may reflect a read error. The rearrangement links TRBV7-9 to TRBJ1-4; TRBD1 is a possible D gene (6 bases). The CDR3 runs 15 residues. The germline V gene has CDR1 SEHNR and CDR2 FQNEAQ (reference sequence). CDR3 sequence: CASSLGGIGNEKLFF. As DNA, the CDR3 is TGTGCCAGCAGTTTAGGGGGGATCGGTAATGAAAAACTGTTTTTT. The full variable domain, in which reference TRBV7-9 and TRBJ1-4 provide the parts outside the CDR3, is DTGVSQNPRHKITKRGQNVTFRCDPISEHNRLYWYRQTLGQGPEFLTYFQNEAQLEKSRLLSDRFSAERPKGSFSTLEIQRTEQGDSAMYLCASSLGGIGNEKLFFGSGTQLSVL.

V and J are TRBV2 and TRBJ2-5; D is perhaps TRBD1 (6 bases). Germline V CDR1 and CDR2: SNHLY, FYNNEI. V shed 7 bases and J shed 5 bases, with 20 bases lying between them. The CDR3 loop spans 15 amino acids. CDR3 coding DNA: TGTGCCAGCACTCAGGCGAACAGGGAAGTGGAGACCCAGTACTTC. Translation gives CASTQANREVETQYF. Based on the CDR3 plus reference TRBV2 and TRBJ2-5, the full variable domain is EPEVTQTPSHQVTQMGQEVILRCVPISNHLYFYWYRQILGQKVEFLVSFYNNEISEKSEIFDDQFSVERPDGSNFTLKIRSTKLEDSAMYFCASTQANREVETQYFGPGTRLLVL.

This chain uses TRBV18 with TRBJ1-2; a possible D gene is TRBD1 (6 bases). The germline V and J ends were trimmed by 2 bases and 6 bases, with 13 bases remaining between them. CDR1 and CDR2 (germline): KGHSH, LQKENI. The length of the CDR3 is 14 residues. This chain's CDR3 is CASSPRNRVDGYTF. CDR3 bases: TGTGCCAGCTCACCAAGAAACAGGGTTGATGGCTACACCTTC.

The rearrangement uses TRBV7-2 and TRBJ2-7, with 12 bases fitting TRBD2. J lost 3 bases, V lost 5 bases, and 2 bases had no gene match. The germline V gene has CDR1 SGHTA and CDR2 FQGNSA. The CDR3 loop spans 14 amino acids. CDR3 nucleotide sequence: TGTGCCAGCAGCCGGACTAGCGGGAACTACGAGCAGTACTTC. This translates into CASSRTSGNYEQYF.

This clone was seen just once. As DNA, the CDR3 is TGTGCCAGCAGCTCACAGGGGACTAGCATCGATGAGCAGTTCTTC. Translating gives CASSSQGTSIDEQFF. The V and J genes are TRBV11-2 and TRBJ2-1; 9 nucleotides agree with TRBD2. Per the germline V gene, CDR1 is SGHAT and CDR2 is FQNNGV. V gave up 4 bases and J gave up 8 bases; unmatched junction bases: 9. The CDR3 has 15 amino acids.

In this sample, this clone turned up a few times. This chain uses TRBV9 with TRBJ1-3; D call uncertain. With 4 bases removed from V and 4 bases from J, the gap between germline ends came to 9 bases. The CDR3 covers 13 residues. Germline V gene lookup returns CDR1 SGDLS and CDR2 YYNGEE. CDR3 bases: TGTGCCAGCAGCACATCGACGGGAAACACCATATATTTT. It encodes CASSTSTGNTIYF. The variable domain in full, with the rest retrieved from reference TRBV9 and TRBJ1-3, is DSGVTQTPKHLITATGQRVTLRCSPRSGDLSVYWYQQSLDQGLQFLIQYYNGEERAKGNILERFSAQQFPDLHSELNLSSLELGDSALYFCASSTSTGNTIYFGEGSWLTVV.

This clone was seen only a few times. V and J are TRBV28 and TRBJ2-1; tentatively, D is TRBD2 (5 bases). V was clipped by 2 bases and J by 2 bases, with 16 bases between them. The CDR3 covers 17 residues. Germline values: CDR1 MDHEN, CDR2 SYDVKM. The CDR3 DNA is TGTGCCAGCAGTTTAGAGTGGAGCGGAGCCACCTACAATGAGCAGTTCTTC. Amino acid sequence: CASSLEWSGATYNEQFF.

The chain uses TRBV7-9 and TRBJ2-7; D gene ambiguous. Trimming left V 7 bases short and J 2 bases short, with 15 bases between. CDR3 length: 14 amino acids. Per germline, CDR1 SEHNR and CDR2 FQNEAQ (reference sequence). CDR3 residues: CASIYFEATYEQYF. The CDR3 coding sequence is TGTGCCAGCATATACTTTGAAGCCACCTACGAGCAGTACTTC.

The rearrangement joins TRBV27 to TRBJ2-7; TRBD2 might be the D (6 bases). This CDR3 has 14 residues. Per the germline V gene, CDR1 is MNHEY and CDR2 is SMNVEV (reference sequence). V was shortened by 5 bases and J by 1 base, with 12 bases between the two germline ends. DNA for the CDR3: TGTGCCAGCAGTCTAGGAGGGCCTTCCTACGAGCAGTACGTC. This translates into CASSLGGPSYEQYV.

This sequence joins TRBV3-1 (or the pseudogene TRBV3-2) and TRBJ2-1, with D perhaps matching TRBD1 or TRBD2 (5 bases each). Trimming pared 3 bases from V and 7 bases from J, leaving 13 bases between. In germline, CDR1 is LGHDT, CDR2 YNNKEL (reference sequence). The CDR3 covers 14 residues. The CDR3 DNA reads as TGTGCCAGCAGCCAGATCACTAGGGGTAATGAGCAGTTCTTC. Translated: CASSQITRGNEQFF.

This chain uses TRBV23-1 with TRBJ1-1, with a possible D match to TRBD1 (6 bases). TRBV23-1 is assigned to the ORF class and has an uncertain function. The V and J ends lost 2 bases and 9 bases respectively, with 19 bases between them. There are 15 residues in the CDR3. This CDR3 is CASSQAVRRRGKAFF. CDR3 coding DNA: TGCGCCAGCAGTCAAGCGGTTCGCAGGAGGGGGAAAGCTTTCTTT.

V usage is TRBV9 and J usage is TRBJ2-1, with D possibly matching TRBD1 (6 bases). Trimming took 3 bases from V and 8 from J, leaving 15 bases between them. Per the germline V gene, CDR1 is SGDLS and CDR2 is YYNGEE. CDR3 length: 14 amino acids. The CDR3, as DNA: TGTGCCAGCAGCGAGGGGGTGACGGTCGATGAGCAGTTCTTC. Translating gives CASSEGVTVDEQFF.

This clone was seen just once. The chain carries TRBV7-2 and TRBJ1-1; 10 nucleotides agree with TRBD1. The CDR3 sequence is 18 residues long. CDR1 is SGHTA, CDR2 FQGNSA, per germline. After removal of 5 bases from V and 0 bases from J, the junction contained 12 bases not matched to a gene. The CDR3 loop reads CASSHTSRQGAMNTEAFF. The CDR3 DNA sequence: TGTGCCAGCAGCCATACCTCCCGACAGGGGGCCATGAACACTGAAGCTTTCTTT.

V gene TRBV6-5 combines with J gene TRBJ1-2; D gene unclear. V lost 6 bases to trimming and J lost 3 bases, with 11 bases between them. The CDR3 totals 13 residues. Germline assignment: CDR1 MNHEY and CDR2 SVGAGI. CDR3 in DNA: TGTGCCAGCAGGAAACCCGGTTACTATGGCTACACCTTC. Its translation is CASRKPGYYGYTF.

The CDR3 region is CASSAGTQPQHF. CDR3 DNA sequence: TGTGCCAGCAGTGCAGGGACTCAGCCCCAGCATTTT. V is TRBV2 and J is TRBJ1-5, with D possibly TRBD1 on 5 matching bases. CDR3 size: 12 residues. The germline CDR1 and CDR2 sequences are SNHLY and FYNNEI. V lost 4 bases to trimming and J lost 6 bases, with 7 bases between them.

The rearrangement joins TRBV7-9 to TRBJ1-3; D call uncertain. The germline V gene has CDR1 SEHNR and CDR2 FQNEAQ (reference sequence). V shed 5 bases and J shed 4 bases, with 6 bases lying between them. The CDR3 is 12 residues long. The CDR3, as DNA: TGTGCCAGCAGCGCTACAGGAAACACCATATATTTT. This codes for CASSATGNTIYF.

The chain carries TRBV7-2 and TRBJ2-3; no reliable D call. Germline V gene sequence: CDR1 SGHTA, CDR2 FQGNSA. Trimming cost V 5 bases and J 0 bases, with 6 bases left between them. CDR3 size: 13 residues. CDR3 in amino acids: CASSPASTDTQYF. In DNA form, the CDR3 reads TGTGCCAGCAGCCCCGCTAGCACAGATACGCAGTATTTT.

The genes are TRBV25-1 and TRBJ1-6; D may be TRBD1 (5 bases). CDR3 length equals 15 residues. Germline CDR1 reads MGHDK; CDR2 reads SYGVNS. Trimming cost V 4 bases and J 10 bases, with 17 bases left between them. CDR3 sequence: CASSGWGAVGSPLHF. CDR3 DNA: TGTGCCAGCAGTGGCTGGGGCGCCGTGGGGTCACCCCTCCACTTT.

Only a few counts were recorded for this clone. The CDR3 is CASSLQGFGDTQYF. The CDR3 DNA follows: TGTGCCAGCAGTTTACAGGGGTTTGGGGATACGCAGTATTTT. The J gene is TRBJ2-3, the V gene TRBV27, with a tentative D call TRBD1 (6 bases). Trimming removed 2 bases at V and 6 bases at J, with 12 bases between. The CDR3 is 14 amino acids. CDR1 is MNHEY, CDR2 SMNVEV, per germline (reference sequence).

The chain links TRBV6-6 to TRBJ1-5; tentatively, D is TRBD1 (6 bases). CDR1 and CDR2 from the germline V gene are MNHNY and SVGAGI (reference sequence). V lost 0 bases to trimming and J lost 7 bases, with 10 bases between them. The CDR3 runs to 14 residues. As DNA, the CDR3 is TGTGCCAGCAGTTACTCGGGGGGGCTCCAGCCCCAGCATTTT. Its translation is CASSYSGGLQPQHF.

This chain uses TRBV28 with TRBJ1-3; the D is unclear. This CDR3 has 14 amino acids. The germline V and J ends were trimmed by 6 bases and 4 bases, with 13 bases remaining between them. Looked up from germline, CDR1 is MDHEN and CDR2 is SYDVKM. The CDR3 nucleotides read TGTGCCAGCAGACCCCTGCCGTACGGAAACACCATATATTTT. Its protein is CASRPLPYGNTIYF.

A single count supports this clone. The chain is built from TRBV6-5 and TRBJ2-2; D is undetermined. This CDR3 is 16 amino acids long. V gave up 2 bases and J gave up 6 bases, with 16 bases separating them. The germline V gene encodes CDR1 MNHEY and CDR2 SVGAGI. CDR3 sequence: CASSYTQKNSPGELFF. The CDR3 DNA follows: TGTGCCAGCAGTTACACCCAGAAAAATTCCCCCGGGGAGCTGTTTTTT.

This chain links TRBV5-1 with TRBJ1-2, with 10 bases matching TRBD1. The ends lost 3 bases at V and 5 bases at J; junction bases unmatched: 4. Germline CDR1 is SGHRS and CDR2 is YFSETQ. The CDR3 loop spans 14 amino acids. The CDR3, as DNA: TGCGCCAGCAGCTCCCTGGGACAGGGGTATGGCTACACCTTC. Amino acids: CASSSLGQGYGYTF.

The table lists this clone with a count of one. CDR3 nucleotides: TGTGCCAGCAGCCCTACTAGCGGGGCAGAGACCCAGTACTTC. This translates into CASSPTSGAETQYF. V usage is TRBV11-2 and J usage is TRBJ2-5; 10 positions match TRBD2. Losses at the gene ends were 5 bases for V and 4 bases for J; bases not matched to a gene: 4. Germline V gives CDR1 SGHAT, CDR2 FQNNGV. This CDR3 contains 14 residues.

This CDR3 reads CASSPESAPGELFF. For the CDR3, the DNA is TGTGCCAGCAGTCCCGAGAGTGCCCCCGGGGAGCTGTTTTTT. The chain has TRBV6-5 and TRBJ2-2; the D is unclear. CDR3 length equals 14 residues. Germline V CDR1 and CDR2: MNHEY, SVGAGI. The V end was cut by 5 bases, the J end by 6 bases, with 13 bases between.

This chain links TRBV5-6 with TRBJ2-1, with 14 positions matching TRBD2. Per the germline V gene, CDR1 is SGHDT and CDR2 is YYEEEE. V trimming: 4 bases; J trimming: 2 bases; junction bases outside the gene matches: 11. The length of the CDR3 is 19 residues. The CDR3 DNA reads as TGTGCCAGCAGCCCAGAGACTAGCGGGAGGGAGACTACCTACAATGAGCAGTTCTTC. It codes for CASSPETSGRETTYNEQFF.